These 9 T cell receptor beta chains originate from one sample sequenced in a study of T cell repertoires in cytomegalovirus infection. TCRdb fed the reads into MiXCR, producing one record per CDR3 protein. The sample lists roughly 200,000 distinct CDR3 sequences, approximately 17% seen once, with around 27% in the top ten. Sequenced input: CD8+ T cells from PBMCs. The receptors come from a human donor in good health (CMV status not recorded). Some clones in this sample may be carry-over from other donors' samples.

In this sample, this clonotype turned up many times. V usage is TRBV7-6 and J usage is TRBJ2-7; TRBD2 is a possible D gene (6 bases). The CDR3 has 14 residues. V was shortened by 1 base and J by 5 bases, with 12 bases between the two germline ends. CDR1 SGHVS and CDR2 FNYEAQ come from the germline V gene. The CDR3: CASSLGAGPDEQYF. The CDR3 DNA reads as TGTGCCAGCAGCTTAGGGGCGGGGCCCGACGAGCAGTACTTC. The full variable domain, with the rest looked up from reference TRBV7-6 and TRBJ2-7, is GAGVSQSPRYKVTKRGQDVALRCDPISGHVSLYWYRQALGQGPEFLTYFNYEAQQDKSGLPNDRFSAERPEGSISTLTIQRTEQRDSAMYRCASSLGAGPDEQYFGPGTRLTVT.

In this sample, this clonotype turned up a few times. This sequence joins TRBV4-3 and TRBJ1-6; 7 bases are a match to TRBD1. Germline lookup yields CDR1 LGHNA and CDR2 YSLEER. The V gene end was trimmed by 0 bases and the J gene end by 6 bases; junction bases not matched to a gene: 5. The CDR3 runs to 16 residues. The CDR3: CASSQDRTGFNSPLHF. DNA for the CDR3: TGCGCCAGCAGCCAAGACAGGACAGGCTTTAATTCACCCCTCCACTTT.

The chain carries TRBV11-2 and TRBJ2-5; perhaps TRBD1 as D (5 bases). CDR1 and CDR2 (germline): SGHAT, FQNNGV. This CDR3 spans 15 amino acids. V was clipped by 4 bases and J by 2 bases, with 14 bases between them. The CDR3 nucleotides are TGTGCCAGCAGCTCATTCACCAGGGTTCAAGAGACCCAGTACTTC. Its translation: CASSSFTRVQETQYF.

The V call is TRBV12-3 or TRBV12-4, the J call TRBJ1-1, with 8 bases lining up with TRBD1. This CDR3 has 15 residues. V shed 5 bases, J shed 6 bases, and the junction held 11 bases outside the gene matches. CDR3 sequence reads: CASSRRTGSLSEAFF. CDR3 in DNA: TGTGCCAGCAGTAGACGGACAGGGTCTTTATCTGAAGCTTTCTTT.

This clonotype was picked up a small number of times. This rearrangement joins TRBV7-9 to TRBJ2-1; D may match TRBD1 or TRBD2 (6 bases each). The germline V gene encodes CDR1 SEHNR and CDR2 FQNEAQ (reference sequence). Trimming removed 8 bases at V and 9 bases at J, with 20 bases between. The length of the CDR3 is 14 residues. CDR3 sequence (DNA): TGTGCCAGCGCTTTGGGGGGCCTCGGTGGTGAGCAGTTCTTC. Translated, it gives CASALGGLGGEQFF.

The V gene is TRBV11-1, the J gene TRBJ1-5; the D is unclear. Germline V gene sequence: CDR1 SGHAT, CDR2 FQDESV (reference sequence). This CDR3 spans 15 amino acids. The V and J ends lost 2 bases and 0 bases respectively, with 8 bases between them. The CDR3 spells CASSLTSDSNQPQHF. Written as DNA, the CDR3 is TGTGCCAGCAGCTTAACTTCTGATAGCAATCAGCCCCAGCATTTT.

The gene calls are TRBV7-2 and TRBJ2-5, with unresolved D. This CDR3 is 13 amino acids long. V shed 5 bases and J shed 5 bases, with 12 bases lying between them. Germline-derived CDR1 and CDR2 are SGHTA and FQGNSA. The DNA of the CDR3 is TGTGCCAGCAGCCTGGGATATTTGGAGACCCAGTACTTC. Protein product: CASSLGYLETQYF. Full variable domain (outside the CDR3, taken from reference TRBV7-2 and TRBJ2-5): GAGVSQSPSNKVTEKGKDVELRCDPISGHTALYWYRQSLGQGLEFLIYFQGNSAPDKSGLPSDRFSAERTGGSVSTLTIQRTQQEDSAVYLCASSLGYLETQYFGPGTRLLVL.

This clonotype appeared a few times. The genes are TRBV20-1 and TRBJ2-6; unclear D gene. This CDR3 region has 13 residues. Between the trimmed V and J ends, which lost 5 bases and 0 bases, there was a span of 5 bases. The germline gives CDR1 DFQATT, CDR2 SNEGSKA (reference sequence). As DNA, the CDR3 is TGCAGTGCTCACAACTCTGGGGCCAACGTCCTGACTTTC. This sequence encodes CSAHNSGANVLTF.

This chain connects TRBV20-1 to TRBJ2-7, with a weak D call TRBD2 (5 bases). CDR1 is DFQATT, CDR2 SNEGSKA, per germline (reference sequence). The CDR3 is 13 residues long. V was shortened by 4 bases and J by 0 bases, with 10 bases between the two germline ends. This chain's CDR3 is CSANAADSYEQYF. CDR3 DNA: TGCAGTGCTAACGCAGCGGACTCCTACGAGCAGTACTTC.